This T cell receptor (beta chain) derives from a study of preoperative IRX-2 immunotherapy in early breast cancer. Profiling relied on immunoSEQ multiplex PCR, and the TCRdb table lists in-frame clones only, not all of them. The sample records 30,000 to 45,000 clones, roughly 82% being singletons. Treatment reported: preoperative locoregional IRX-2 cytokine immunotherapy. The CDR3 sequence is 15 residues long. Trimming stripped 4 bases from V and 0 bases from J, with 11 bases between. In germline, CDR1 is SGHNT, CDR2 YENEEA. The sample in question was lymph node tissue, obtained after IRX-2 immunotherapy. This chain uses TRBV11-3 with TRBJ2-3; D might be TRBD1 (6 bases). The TCR comes from a human donor with breast cancer. In nucleotides, the CDR3 is TGTGCCAGCAGCTCAGGGGATTTTAGCACAGATACGCAGTATTTT. Its protein is CASSSGDFSTDTQYF.